The 11 T cell receptor beta chains below all came from one sample that was sequenced in a study of shared clonotypes between healthy human individuals. The method was immunoSEQ multiplex PCR; TCRdb's version includes in-frame clones alone and lacks a portion of them. In the table there are approximately 2.1 million clones, approximately 93% of which are singletons. Sequencing used naive CD4+ T cells from PBMCs. Subset specified: CD45RA+ positively selected. These receptor sequences come from a man between 18 and 35 years old in good health. Some clones in this sample may be carry-over from other donors' samples.

A remark on this clone: Other nucleotide sequences in the sample specify the same CDR3. V and J are TRBV28 and TRBJ2-1, with 7 bases matching TRBD1. This CDR3 is built from 15 residues. V trimming: 4 bases; J trimming: 4 bases; junction bases outside the gene matches: 7. Germline values: CDR1 MDHEN, CDR2 SYDVKM. CDR3 sequence (DNA): TGTGCCAGCAGTTCGACCGGGACAGCGTACAATGAGCAGTTCTTC. Translating it yields CASSSTGTAYNEQFF.

The chain carries TRBV5-1 and TRBJ2-1; 7 bases match TRBD1. Trimming took 1 base from V and 5 from J; bases not matched to a gene: 9. The CDR3 covers 16 residues. Germline assignment: CDR1 SGHRS and CDR2 YFSETQ. The CDR3 region is CASSLKDRPWDNEQFF. As DNA, the CDR3 is TGCGCCAGCAGCTTGAAGGACAGGCCGTGGGACAATGAGCAGTTCTTC.

This clone showed up just once. The chain has TRBV11-2 and TRBJ2-7, with 12 positions matching TRBD2. This CDR3 is 15 amino acids long. V shed 5 bases, J shed 1 base, and the junction held 3 bases outside the gene matches. Per the germline V gene, CDR1 is SGHAT and CDR2 is FQNNGV. As DNA, the CDR3 is TGTGCCAGCAGCGATGGACTAGCGGGATCCTACGAGCAGTACTTC. Translated: CASSDGLAGSYEQYF.

The chain is built from TRBV27 and TRBJ2-2; TRBD2 might be the D (6 bases). V was shortened by 2 bases and J by 7 bases, with 11 bases between the two germline ends. Per germline, CDR1 MNHEY and CDR2 SMNVEV (reference sequence). The CDR3 spans 14 residues. CDR3 amino acids: CASSLGGKGGELFF. The CDR3 region has the DNA TGTGCCAGCAGTTTAGGGGGGAAGGGCGGGGAGCTGTTTTTT.

The V and J genes are TRBV9 and TRBJ1-1, with D possibly matching TRBD1 (5 bases). The germline V gene encodes CDR1 SGDLS and CDR2 YYNGEE. The CDR3 totals 15 residues. V was cut by 1 base and J by 1 base, with 11 bases left in between. CDR3 in amino acids: CASSVNPGPNTEAFF. The CDR3 bases are TGTGCCAGCAGCGTAAACCCAGGGCCGAACACTGAAGCTTTCTTT.

This chain connects TRBV25-1 to TRBJ2-1; D not resolved. CDR3 length: 16 amino acids. Germline values: CDR1 MGHDK, CDR2 SYGVNS. V was clipped by 2 bases and J by 3 bases, with 14 bases between them. The CDR3 protein is CASSEEKGLGYNEQFF. The CDR3, as DNA: TGTGCCAGCAGTGAAGAAAAGGGTTTGGGCTACAATGAGCAGTTCTTC. Supplemented by reference TRBV25-1 and TRBJ2-1, the full variable domain reads EADIYQTPRYLVIGTGKKITLECSQTMGHDKMYWYQQDPGMELHLIHYSYGVNSTEKGDLSSESTVSRIRTEHFPLTLESARPSHTSQYLCASSEEKGLGYNEQFFGPGTRLTVL.

The rearrangement uses TRBV7-9 and TRBJ1-2; possibly TRBD1 for D (6 bases). V lost 5 bases, J lost 3 bases, and 13 bases lay in between. CDR3 length: 14 amino acids. Germline V gives CDR1 SEHNR, CDR2 FQNEAQ (reference sequence). CDR3 in DNA: TGTGCCAGCAGCCCAGGGGCAGGTTACTATGGCTACACCTTC. It translates to CASSPGAGYYGYTF.

The DNA of the CDR3 is TGTGCCAGCAGTCCCCCCAGAGGACTCACCGGGGAGCTGTTTTTT. It encodes CASSPPRGLTGELFF. The chain is built from TRBV28 and TRBJ2-2; perhaps TRBD2 as D (5 bases). Trimming shortened V by 5 bases and J by 4 bases, and 14 bases separated the two germline ends. The CDR3 has 15 residues. Germline lookup yields CDR1 MDHEN and CDR2 SYDVKM.

Notes on this clone: The sample has other DNA sequences that encode this CDR3 too. The chain combines TRBV5-1 with TRBJ2-2; 7 bases map to TRBD2. After removal of 7 bases from V and 6 bases from J, the junction contained 0 bases not matched to a gene. Looked up from germline, CDR1 is SGHRS and CDR2 is YFSETQ. The CDR3 runs 11 residues. CDR3 region: CASRGAGELFF. DNA of the CDR3: TGCGCCAGCCGGGGGGCCGGGGAGCTGTTTTTT.

The genes are TRBV6-1 and TRBJ2-4; no clear D. V lost 2 bases, J lost 0 bases, and 11 bases lay in between. The germline gives CDR1 MNHNS, CDR2 SASEGT. The CDR3 loop spans 16 amino acids. Here the CDR3 DNA reads TGTGCCAGCAGTGAATCCTCACTCCTAGCCAAAAACATTCAGTACTTC. Its protein is CASSESSLLAKNIQYF.

The chain is built from TRBV11-1 and TRBJ2-6, with TRBD1 matching over 11 bases. Germline loops: CDR1 SGHAT, CDR2 FQDESV (reference sequence). The CDR3 is made up of 19 amino acids. Trimming cost V 1 base and J 1 base; bases outside gene matches: 6. CDR3 nucleotide sequence: TGTGCCAGCAGCTTAGGCGGTGGACAGGGGGCTTCTGGGGCCAACGTCCTGACTTTC. Its translation: CASSLGGGQGASGANVLTF. The whole variable domain, filled in from reference TRBV11-1 and TRBJ2-6, reads EAEVAQSPRYKITEKSQAVAFWCDPISGHATLYWYRQILGQGPELLVQFQDESVVDDSQLPKDRFSAERLKGVDSTLKIQPAELGDSAMYLCASSLGGGQGASGANVLTFGAGSRLTVL.